This TCR beta chain was sequenced during a study of OX40 agonist ivuxolimab in advanced cancers. CDR3 length: 16 residues. In germline, CDR1 is LGHNA, CDR2 YSLEER. Trimming took 1 base from V and 3 from J; bases not matched to a gene: 3. Clones were sequenced by immunoSEQ multiplex PCR, and TCRdb holds only the in-frame ones, with some missing. This sample yields tens of thousands of clones, of which more than 70% are seen a single time; around a tenth belongs to the top ten. V usage is TRBV4-3 and J usage is TRBJ1-4, with 9 nucleotides matching TRBD1. This sequence originates from an adult with an advanced solid tumor such as melanoma, head and neck, liver or kidney cancer. Specimen: CD4+ or CD8+ T cells sorted from blood, collected in a trial of the OX40 agonist ivuxolimab. The CDR3 protein is CASSQADRGANEKLFF. The CDR3 DNA is TGCGCCAGCAGCCAAGCCGACAGGGGGGCTAATGAAAAACTGTTTTTT.